The 27 T cell receptor beta chains below all came from one sample that was sequenced in a study of human T cells and chemical hapten exposure. Indicated time point: patch test 3, about 24 weeks after DPC sensitization. Treatment here: therapeutic diphenylcyclopropenone sensitization with weekly scalp DPC. MiXCR was run by TCRdb on the RACE reads, yielding one entry per CDR3 protein. The sample lists approximately 97,000 distinct CDR3 sequences; 25% to 35% were seen once. The sequencing here drew on whole blood, taken in connection with sensitization to the hapten diphenylcyclopropenone (DPC). The receptors originated from a man aged 35 to 55 with alopecia areata. Some clones in this sample may be carry-over from other donors' samples.

This clonotype has a handful of counts. J is TRBJ2-3 and V is TRBV18, with TRBD1 matching 10 bases. Trimming removed 1 base from V and 5 bases from J; junction bases left unmatched: 6. This CDR3 region has 16 residues. The germline gives CDR1 KGHSH, CDR2 LQKENI. The CDR3 here is CASSPLTGGLIDTQYF. The DNA for the CDR3 is TGTGCCAGCTCACCACTGACAGGGGGCCTCATAGATACGCAGTATTTT.

The chain is built from TRBV29-1 and TRBJ2-7, with 7 nucleotides matching TRBD1. The CDR3 is made up of 12 amino acids. The germline gives CDR1 SQVTM, CDR2 ANQGSEA. The V and J ends lost 7 bases and 7 bases, in that order; junction bases with no gene match: 10. CDR3 nucleotide sequence: TGCAGCGCTCGGACAGGATCGGGGGAGCAGTACTTC. This codes for CSARTGSGEQYF.

The CDR3 protein is CASSPIGGDTQYF. The CDR3 DNA sequence: TGTGCCAGCAGCCCGATCGGGGGAGATACGCAGTATTTT. V is TRBV7-3 and J is TRBJ2-3, with a weak D call TRBD2 (6 bases). Germline lookup yields CDR1 SGHTA and CDR2 FQGTGA. V was cut by 5 bases and J by 5 bases, with 11 bases left in between. The CDR3 covers 13 residues.

This clonotype was counted at least ten times. The chain combines TRBV7-2 with TRBJ2-3; a weak D match, TRBD1 (5 bases). The CDR3 consists of 15 residues. CDR1 is SGHTA, CDR2 FQGNSA, per germline. The V end was cut by 1 base, the J end by 0 bases, with 8 bases between. CDR3 sequence: CASSLDKGSTDTQYF. The CDR3 nucleotides are TGTGCCAGCAGCTTAGATAAGGGGAGCACAGATACGCAGTATTTT.

The CDR3 is CASSRDRGSWTEAFF. In DNA, the CDR3 is TGTGCCAGCAGTCGGGACAGGGGGTCGTGGACTGAAGCTTTCTTT. This chain links TRBV12-3 or TRBV12-4 with TRBJ1-1; 11 bases agree with TRBD1. V was clipped by 5 bases and J by 5 bases; unmatched bases: 7. The CDR3 is 15 residues long.

This CDR3 reads CASSLGWAEDQPQHF. CDR3 nucleotide sequence: TGTGCCAGCAGTTTAGGGTGGGCGGAAGATCAGCCCCAGCATTTT. The V call is TRBV5-6, the J call TRBJ1-5; D unclear. Trimming removed 5 bases at V and 5 bases at J, with 17 bases between. Germline CDR1 reads SGHDT; CDR2 reads YYEEEE. The CDR3 runs 15 residues.

The chain uses TRBV28 and TRBJ2-1; 11 nucleotides align to TRBD2. Germline values: CDR1 MDHEN, CDR2 SYDVKM. J lost 2 bases, V lost 7 bases, and 4 bases had no gene match. This CDR3 contains 15 residues. The CDR3 DNA follows: TGTGCCAGCATTCTGACTAGCGGGACCTACAATGAGCAGTTCTTC. Translation gives CASILTSGTYNEQFF. Full variable domain (missing parts from reference TRBV28 and TRBJ2-1): DVKVTQSSRYLVKRTGEKVFLECVQDMDHENMFWYRQDPGLGLRLIYFSYDVKMKEKGDIPEGYSVSREKKERFSLILESASTNQTSMYLCASILTSGTYNEQFFGPGTRLTVL.

This clonotype was counted between two and nine times. V and J are TRBV20-1 and TRBJ2-7; D might be TRBD1 (5 bases). This CDR3 is 13 amino acids long. Per germline, CDR1 DFQATT and CDR2 SNEGSKA (reference sequence). V was shortened by 3 bases and J by 4 bases, with 13 bases between the two germline ends. The CDR3 is CSARRRSGYEQYF. The CDR3 region has the DNA TGCAGTGCTAGGCGCAGGTCAGGGTACGAGCAGTACTTC.

The V and J genes are TRBV7-9 and TRBJ2-3; 10 bases map to TRBD2. V lost 4 bases, J lost 5 bases, and 0 bases stayed unmatched. CDR1 is SEHNR and CDR2 is FQNEAQ in the germline V gene (reference sequence). This CDR3 has 13 amino acids. CDR3 coding DNA: TGTGCCAGCAGCTCTAGCGGGGGAGATACGCAGTATTTT. Translated: CASSSSGGDTQYF.

This clonotype was recorded once. This chain joins TRBV28 and TRBJ2-1, with 8 bases identical to TRBD1. This CDR3 is built from 14 residues. The germline CDR1 and CDR2 sequences are MDHEN and SYDVKM. J lost 7 bases, V lost 8 bases, and 10 bases had no gene match. DNA for the CDR3: TGTGCCAGCGGGGAGACAGGGGAGGAAAATGAGCAGTTCTTC. This gives the protein CASGETGEENEQFF.

The rearrangement joins TRBV12-3 or TRBV12-4 to TRBJ1-1, with 7 bases lining up with TRBD1. The V gene end was trimmed by 5 bases and the J gene end by 4 bases; junction bases not matched to a gene: 4. The CDR3 is made up of 13 amino acids. CDR3 DNA sequence: TGTGCCAGCAGTACCTGGACAGGCACTGAAGCTTTCTTT. Encoded protein: CASSTWTGTEAFF.

The chain has TRBV7-9 and TRBJ1-1; D perhaps matches TRBD1 (6 bases). This CDR3 is 15 amino acids long. CDR1 SEHNR and CDR2 FQNEAQ come from the germline V gene (reference sequence). The V and J ends lost 5 bases and 5 bases respectively, with 18 bases between them. The CDR3 DNA sequence: TGTGCCAGCAGCAAGGGGGTCGCGAGCGGAACTGAAGCTTTCTTT. Its protein is CASSKGVASGTEAFF.

The rearrangement uses TRBV6-5 and TRBJ2-5, with 9 bases matching TRBD2. In germline, CDR1 is MNHEY, CDR2 SVGAGI. Losses at the gene ends were 7 bases for V and 4 bases for J; bases not matched to a gene: 10. The CDR3 has 15 residues. The CDR3 DNA sequence: TGTGCCAGCAACTCCGGGACTAGCTTAAGAGAGACCCAGTACTTC. Protein product: CASNSGTSLRETQYF.

V gene TRBV7-3 combines with J gene TRBJ2-1; D is perhaps TRBD2 (6 bases). CDR3 length equals 18 residues. The germline CDR1 and CDR2 sequences are SGHTA and FQGTGA. Trimming pared 1 base from V and 2 bases from J, leaving 18 bases between. The CDR3 protein is CASSLRAGPLPAYNEQFF. CDR3 nucleotides: TGTGCCAGCAGCTTAAGGGCGGGACCACTACCAGCCTACAATGAGCAGTTCTTC.

The V gene is TRBV11-2, the J gene TRBJ2-7; weak D call: TRBD1 (6 bases). V lost 5 bases and J lost 2, with 19 bases in between. Germline V gives CDR1 SGHAT, CDR2 FQNNGV. This CDR3 has 16 residues. The CDR3 region is CASSPIPTGPPYEQYF. The CDR3 DNA follows: TGTGCCAGCAGCCCTATCCCAACAGGGCCCCCCTACGAGCAGTACTTC.

V and J are TRBV4-1 and TRBJ2-3, with D possibly TRBD2 on 7 matching bases. The V and J ends lost 3 bases and 6 bases respectively, with 19 bases between them. This CDR3 is 16 amino acids long. Germline V CDR1 and CDR2: MGHRA, YSYEKL. CDR3 bases: TGCGCCAGCAGCCACCCCCGGGGGGCGGAGGGGGATACGCAGTATTTT. Translated, it gives CASSHPRGAEGDTQYF.

This clonotype has a count of ten or more. The rearrangement links TRBV12-3 or TRBV12-4 to TRBJ2-3, with 8 bases matching TRBD2. The J segment lost 4 bases and the V segment lost 6 bases, leaving 12 bases of the junction unmatched. There are 16 residues in the CDR3. CDR3 DNA sequence: TGTGCCAGCAGCCCAACTAGCGGCCTAAGCGCAGATACGCAGTATTTT. It translates to CASSPTSGLSADTQYF.

This sequence joins TRBV5-4 and TRBJ2-1; D may be TRBD2 (7 bases). Between the trimmed V and J ends, which lost 1 base and 7 bases, there was a span of 12 bases. CDR3 length: 14 amino acids. The germline CDR1 and CDR2 sequences are SGHNT and YYREEE (reference sequence). The CDR3 nucleotides are TGTGCCAGCAGCTTGAAGGGGGGGGCGAATGAGCAGTTCTTC. Protein product: CASSLKGGANEQFF. Based on the CDR3 plus reference TRBV5-4 and TRBJ2-1, the full variable domain is ETGVTQSPTHLIKTRGQQVTLRCSSQSGHNTVSWYQQALGQGPQFIFQYYREEENGRGNFPPRFSGLQFPNYSSELNVNALELDDSALYLCASSLKGGANEQFFGPGTRLTVL.

This clonotype was counted between two and nine times. The J gene is TRBJ2-5, the V gene TRBV20-1, with D perhaps matching TRBD2 (5 bases). CDR3 length: 13 residues. CDR1 DFQATT and CDR2 SNEGSKA come from the germline V gene (reference sequence). V was cut by 4 bases and J by 4 bases, with 13 bases left in between. The CDR3 spells CSATIIRGETQYF. The CDR3 DNA follows: TGCAGTGCTACCATAATACGGGGAGAGACCCAGTACTTC.

This clonotype was detected ten times or more. The chain links TRBV4-2 to TRBJ2-7; no firm D call. With 5 bases removed from V and 4 bases from J, the gap between germline ends came to 12 bases. CDR3 size: 13 residues. Germline loops: CDR1 LGHNA, CDR2 YNFKEQ. The CDR3 nucleotides are TGTGCCAGCAGCGAGACGCGGAAGTACGAGCAGTACTTC. This encodes CASSETRKYEQYF.

This chain connects TRBV3-1 to TRBJ1-3, with D unclear. V was shortened by 1 base and J by 0 bases, with 16 bases between the two germline ends. The CDR3 is 18 residues long. Germline lookup yields CDR1 LGHDT and CDR2 YNNKEL (reference sequence). The chain's CDR3 is CASSQVAQPLSSGNTIYF. CDR3 DNA sequence: TGTGCCAGCAGCCAAGTCGCTCAACCCCTTAGCTCTGGAAACACCATATATTTT. The full variable domain, with the rest looked up from reference TRBV3-1 and TRBJ1-3, is DTAVSQTPKYLVTQMGNDKSIKCEQNLGHDTMYWYKQDSKKFLKIMFSYNNKELIINETVPNRFSPKSPDKAHLNLHINSLELGDSAVYFCASSQVAQPLSSGNTIYFGEGSWLTVV.

This clonotype was counted a few times. The chain links TRBV10-3 to TRBJ2-7; D is perhaps TRBD1 or TRBD2 (6 bases each). Trimming took 0 bases from V and 6 from J, leaving 21 bases between them. This CDR3 has 17 residues. Germline assignment: CDR1 ENHRY and CDR2 SYGVKD. CDR3 region: CAISESLSWGAQGEQYF. The CDR3 DNA reads TGTGCCATCAGTGAGTCACTCTCTTGGGGGGCACAGGGCGAGCAGTACTTC.

This clonotype turned up a few times. This rearrangement joins TRBV5-5 to TRBJ2-2; 9 positions agree with TRBD1. Germline V gene sequence: CDR1 SGHKS, CDR2 YYEKEE (reference sequence). J gave up 4 bases and V 0 bases, and 10 bases lay outside the gene matches. This CDR3 comprises 18 residues. CDR3 region: CASSLEDRGFDPTGELFF. The DNA for the CDR3 is TGTGCCAGCAGCTTGGAGGACAGGGGTTTCGATCCCACCGGGGAGCTGTTTTTT.

The chain links TRBV2 to TRBJ2-3, with 14 positions matching TRBD2. Germline CDR1 reads SNHLY; CDR2 reads FYNNEI. With 3 bases clipped from V and 3 bases from J, the junction kept 14 bases outside the gene matches. This CDR3 contains 20 residues. CDR3 sequence reads: CASSEIGGTSGSVATDTQYF. For the CDR3, the DNA is TGTGCCAGCAGTGAGATCGGAGGGACTAGCGGGAGTGTAGCAACAGATACGCAGTATTTT.

The rearrangement joins TRBV20-1 to TRBJ2-7, with 12 bases matching TRBD2. J lost 5 bases, V lost 3 bases, and 5 bases had no gene match. Germline V gene data show CDR1 as DFQATT and CDR2 as SNEGSKA (reference sequence). The CDR3 runs 14 residues. The CDR3 DNA sequence: TGCAGTGCTAGGCTAGCGGGAGGGTCCGACGAGCAGTACTTC. Its protein is CSARLAGGSDEQYF.

V usage is TRBV7-9 and J usage is TRBJ2-7; D remains unclear. The CDR3 loop spans 14 amino acids. V shed 4 bases and J shed 0 bases, with 10 bases lying between them. Germline CDR1 and CDR2: SEHNR and FQNEAQ (reference sequence). CDR3 loop: CASSSIDSSYEQYF. The CDR3 coding sequence is TGTGCCAGCAGCTCCATTGATAGCTCCTACGAGCAGTACTTC.

This clonotype was seen only a few times. The chain uses TRBV4-2 and TRBJ2-3; TRBD2 aligns across 8 bases. The CDR3 has 18 amino acids. After removal of 0 bases from V and 0 bases from J, the junction contained 8 bases not matched to a gene. Germline V gene data show CDR1 as LGHNA and CDR2 as YNFKEQ. The CDR3, as DNA: TGTGCCAGCAGCCAAGATGGCACTAGCGGTTCTAGCACAGATACGCAGTATTTT. Protein sequence: CASSQDGTSGSSTDTQYF.